The 29 T cell receptor beta chains listed next were all sequenced from one sample in a study of cytomegalovirus exposure and HLA in healthy donors. Amplification used 60 Vbeta primers and 13 Jbeta primers. The protocol was immunoSEQ multiplex PCR, while the TCRdb copy is restricted to in-frame clones and leaves out a portion. The sample has some 190,000 clones; around four fifths are singletons. The sequencing input was PBMCs. The receptors originated from a boy between 2 and 10 years old in good health and CMV-seronegative.

The chain links TRBV5-1 to TRBJ2-1, with TRBD1 identical over 9 bases. In germline, CDR1 is SGHRS, CDR2 YFSETQ. The ends lost 0 bases at V and 6 bases at J; junction bases unmatched: 4. This CDR3 spans 15 amino acids. The CDR3 DNA sequence: TGCGCCAGCAGCTTGGGACAGGGGGTCCGCAATGAGCAGTTCTTC. It yields the protein CASSLGQGVRNEQFF.

The chain uses TRBV7-9 and TRBJ1-1; 8 nucleotides align to TRBD1. The CDR3 covers 16 residues. After removal of 2 bases from V and 2 bases from J, the junction contained 7 bases not matched to a gene. CDR1 is SEHNR and CDR2 is FQNEAQ in the germline V gene (reference sequence). CDR3 in DNA: TGTGCCAGCAGCTTAACACCGACAGGGGTTAACACTGAAGCTTTCTTT. Protein sequence: CASSLTPTGVNTEAFF.

The chain recombines TRBV11-2 with TRBJ2-7; TRBD1 aligns across 8 bases. Unmatched junction bases numbered 0, after V lost 1 base and J lost 1 base. Germline V lookup: CDR1 SGHAT, CDR2 FQNNGV. This CDR3 contains 14 residues. Here the CDR3 DNA reads TGTGCCAGCAGCTTAGGGACAGGGTCCTACGAGCAGTACTTC. Its translation: CASSLGTGSYEQYF. The full variable domain, with the rest looked up from reference TRBV11-2 and TRBJ2-7, is EAGVAQSPRYKIIEKRQSVAFWCNPISGHATLYWYQQILGQGPKLLIQFQNNGVVDDSQLPKDRFSAERLKGVDSTLKIQPAKLEDSAVYLCASSLGTGSYEQYFGPGTRLTVT.

The J gene is TRBJ1-2, the V gene TRBV19; TRBD1 matches 11 bases. Germline V gene lookup returns CDR1 LNHDA and CDR2 SQIVND (reference sequence). V dropped 7 bases and J dropped 5; count of bases not matched to a gene: 18. CDR3 length equals 18 residues. The chain's CDR3 is CASTSTRTGGSTGYGYTF. CDR3 coding DNA: TGTGCCAGTACCTCGACCCGGACAGGGGGCTCCACTGGGTATGGCTACACCTTC. The full variable domain, its missing parts supplied by reference TRBV19 and TRBJ1-2, is DGGITQSPKYLFRKEGQNVTLSCEQNLNHDAMYWYRQDPGQGLRLIYYSQIVNDFQKGDIAEGYSVSREKKESFPLTVTSAQKNPTAFYLCASTSTRTGGSTGYGYTFGSGTRLTVV.

The chain uses TRBV30 and TRBJ2-2, with TRBD1 matching 7 bases. CDR1 and CDR2 from the germline V gene are GTSNPN and SVGIG (reference sequence). V was pared by 2 bases and J by 0 bases, with 3 bases of the junction left unmatched. The CDR3 runs to 15 residues. This CDR3 is CAWSPGTANTGELFF. The DNA of the CDR3 is TGTGCCTGGAGTCCCGGGACAGCGAACACCGGGGAGCTGTTTTTT.

This clone was picked up a small number of times. The V gene is TRBV7-9, the J gene TRBJ1-3, with 7 bases aligning to TRBD1. The junction had 7 bases not matched to a gene; V was cut back by 4 bases and J by 4 bases. The CDR3 sequence is 15 residues long. Per germline, CDR1 SEHNR and CDR2 FQNEAQ (reference sequence). CDR3: CASSYQQGTGNTIYF. The CDR3 DNA reads as TGTGCCAGCAGCTACCAACAGGGGACGGGAAACACCATATATTTT.

The chain joins TRBV4-1 to TRBJ1-2, with TRBD1 as a possible D gene (6 bases). The CDR3 has 16 residues. V lost 0 bases and J 1 base, leaving 12 bases between the germline ends. Germline V gene sequence: CDR1 MGHRA, CDR2 YSYEKL. CDR3 nucleotide sequence: TGCGCCAGCAGCCAAGATGGGGACACGGGTAACTATGGCTACACCTTC. Translated, it gives CASSQDGDTGNYGYTF.

This chain connects TRBV7-2 to TRBJ2-7; D possibly corresponds to TRBD2 (5 bases). In germline, CDR1 is SGHTA, CDR2 FQGNSA. V lost 3 bases and J 4 bases, leaving 16 bases between the germline ends. The CDR3 loop spans 15 amino acids. Here the CDR3 reads CASSLSPARAYEQYF. CDR3 in DNA: TGTGCCAGCAGCTTGTCCCCGGCGCGGGCATACGAGCAGTACTTC.

The chain carries TRBV7-9 and TRBJ2-2; 10 nucleotides align to TRBD1. V lost 9 bases to trimming and J lost 2 bases; unmatched junction nucleotides: 9. In germline, CDR1 is SEHNR, CDR2 FQNEAQ (reference sequence). The CDR3 contains 16 residues. The CDR3 here is CARPSGTGVNTGELFF. CDR3 DNA sequence: TGTGCCAGACCCTCCGGGACAGGGGTAAACACCGGGGAGCTGTTTTTT.

This clone has just one count. The V gene is TRBV9, the J gene TRBJ2-1, with D possibly TRBD2 on 7 matching bases. Germline CDR1 and CDR2: SGDLS and YYNGEE. Trimming pared 3 bases from V and 5 bases from J, leaving 18 bases between. The CDR3 totals 16 residues. CDR3 residues: CASSAQPGDYNNEQFF. The CDR3 DNA reads TGTGCCAGCAGCGCCCAGCCAGGGGACTACAACAATGAGCAGTTCTTC.

V gene TRBV5-1 combines with J gene TRBJ2-5; 12 bases fit TRBD2. V gave up 2 bases and J gave up 5 bases; unmatched junction bases: 1. This CDR3 has 14 amino acids. CDR1 is SGHRS and CDR2 is YFSETQ in the germline V gene. CDR3: CASSFLAGGETQYF. The CDR3 DNA is TGCGCCAGCAGCTTCCTAGCGGGGGGGGAGACCCAGTACTTC.

This clone has just one count. The CDR3 sequence: CASSTLNQGKNEQFF. Here the CDR3 DNA reads TGTGCCAGCAGTACCTTAAATCAGGGTAAGAATGAGCAGTTCTTC. V and J are TRBV27 and TRBJ2-1; maybe TRBD1 (5 bases). This CDR3 is 15 amino acids long. Trimming cost V 5 bases and J 7 bases, with 18 bases left between them. Germline CDR1 is MNHEY and CDR2 is SMNVEV (reference sequence).

For this clone: At one boundary the junction diverges from the germline segment, which might be a read error. The V and J genes are TRBV27 and TRBJ1-1; the D gene is possibly TRBD1 (5 bases). There are 14 residues in the CDR3. Germline loops: CDR1 MNHEY, CDR2 SMNVEV (reference sequence). CDR3 sequence (DNA): TGTGCCGGCAGTTATCGGCGGGGGGACACTGAAGCTTTCTTT. This sequence encodes CAGSYRRGDTEAFF.

This clone was recorded only once. The rearrangement joins TRBV20-1 to TRBJ2-1; TRBD2 might be the D (5 bases). The CDR3 is made up of 11 amino acids. Trimming stripped 5 bases from V and 3 bases from J, with 5 bases between. Germline V gene sequence: CDR1 DFQATT, CDR2 SNEGSKA (reference sequence). The CDR3 region has the DNA TGCAGTGCTGAGGGCTACAATGAGCAGTTCTTC. The encoded protein is CSAEGYNEQFF.

This chain links TRBV30 with TRBJ1-5; TRBD1 aligns across 7 bases. V lost 5 bases to trimming and J lost 4 bases; unmatched junction nucleotides: 14. Germline V lookup: CDR1 GTSNPN, CDR2 SVGIG (reference sequence). The CDR3 is made up of 16 amino acids. The chain's CDR3 is CAWRRQGPGSNQPQHF. In DNA, the CDR3 is TGTGCCTGGCGACGACAGGGACCGGGGTCGAATCAGCCCCAGCATTTT.

This sequence joins TRBV5-5 and TRBJ1-1; D might be TRBD1 (5 bases). Per germline, CDR1 SGHKS and CDR2 YYEKEE (reference sequence). Trimming cost V 4 bases and J 5 bases, with 12 bases left between them. The CDR3 is 13 amino acids. CDR3 sequence reads: CASSGGVGTEAFF. DNA of the CDR3: TGTGCCAGCAGCGGAGGGGTCGGGACTGAAGCTTTCTTT.

The chain combines TRBV19 with TRBJ1-2; 8 nucleotides agree with TRBD1. This CDR3 is 13 amino acids long. V lost 6 bases, J lost 4 bases, and 4 bases stayed unmatched. Per germline, CDR1 LNHDA and CDR2 SQIVND (reference sequence). CDR3 nucleotides: TGTGCCAGTAGGCTCGGGACAGGCTATGGCTACACCTTC. Translation: CASRLGTGYGYTF.

The chain employs TRBV27 and TRBJ2-3; 9 bases align to TRBD2. From germline, CDR1 is MNHEY and CDR2 SMNVEV (reference sequence). With 4 bases clipped from V and 4 bases from J, the junction kept 15 bases outside the gene matches. There are 18 residues in the CDR3. The chain's CDR3 is CASSSPPTSGSPPDTQYF. CDR3 coding DNA: TGTGCCAGCAGTTCCCCCCCAACTAGCGGGTCCCCACCAGATACGCAGTATTTT.

The gene calls are TRBV18 and TRBJ2-3; 7 positions agree with TRBD1. Germline V gene lookup returns CDR1 KGHSH and CDR2 LQKENI. The CDR3 spans 16 residues. Trimming cost V 5 bases and J 0 bases; bases outside gene matches: 8. The DNA for the CDR3 is TGTGCCAGCTCATCTCGGACAGGAGCTAGCACAGATACGCAGTATTTT. It codes for CASSSRTGASTDTQYF.

The chain carries TRBV6-1 and TRBJ2-1, with TRBD1 matching over 9 bases. With V trimmed by 0 bases and J by 3 bases, 12 bases remained unmatched. The germline gives CDR1 MNHNS, CDR2 SASEGT. The CDR3 has 19 residues. CDR3 sequence: CASSEALGTGLGGYNEQFF. CDR3 in DNA: TGTGCCAGCAGTGAAGCACTGGGGACAGGGCTGGGGGGCTACAATGAGCAGTTCTTC.

The chain joins TRBV6-1 to TRBJ2-7; 7 positions match TRBD2. The J segment lost 0 bases and the V segment lost 9 bases, leaving 5 bases of the junction unmatched. This CDR3 spans 13 amino acids. Germline V gives CDR1 MNHNS, CDR2 SASEGT. For the CDR3, the DNA is TGTGCCAGTACTAGCGCTCACTCCTACGAGCAGTACTTC. Amino acid sequence: CASTSAHSYEQYF.

V is TRBV18 and J is TRBJ1-6, with TRBD1 as a possible D gene (6 bases). The germline V and J ends were trimmed by 6 bases and 14 bases, with 32 bases remaining between them. The germline gives CDR1 KGHSH, CDR2 LQKENI. The CDR3 is 18 residues long. The chain's CDR3 is CASSPWTGTRGSPITLHF. For the CDR3, the DNA is TGTGCCAGCTCGCCCTGGACCGGGACACGAGGGTCCCCCATCACCCTCCACTTT.

V is TRBV7-9 and J is TRBJ2-7; 10 bases align to TRBD1. Trimming cost V 0 bases and J 5 bases; bases outside gene matches: 10. Per the germline V gene, CDR1 is SEHNR and CDR2 is FQNEAQ (reference sequence). CDR3 length equals 17 residues. The DNA of the CDR3 is TGTGCCAGCAGCTTAGCGACGGGGGACAGGGGTGTCCACGAGCAGTACGTC. This gives the protein CASSLATGDRGVHEQYV.

This chain links TRBV13 with TRBJ1-6; D remains ambiguous. Per germline, CDR1 PRHDT and CDR2 FYEKMQ (reference sequence). The V and J ends lost 2 bases and 6 bases respectively, with 11 bases between them. This CDR3 has 15 amino acids. The CDR3: CASSLRTEGNSPLHF. DNA of the CDR3: TGTGCCAGCAGCTTAAGGACGGAGGGTAATTCACCCCTCCACTTT.

The rearrangement joins TRBV9 to TRBJ1-2; 7 nucleotides align to TRBD1. Germline-derived CDR1 and CDR2 are SGDLS and YYNGEE. Trimming removed 3 bases from V and 3 bases from J; junction bases left unmatched: 2. This CDR3 spans 13 amino acids. The CDR3 DNA reads as TGTGCCAGCAGCGGAACAGGGGACTATGGCTACACCTTC. It codes for CASSGTGDYGYTF.

The chain joins TRBV9 to TRBJ2-2; TRBD1 is a possible D gene (5 bases). The germline V gene has CDR1 SGDLS and CDR2 YYNGEE. This CDR3 spans 14 amino acids. The germline V and J ends were trimmed by 0 bases and 4 bases, with 7 bases remaining between them. The CDR3 spells CASSVATGTGELFF. The DNA of the CDR3 is TGTGCCAGCAGCGTAGCTACAGGCACCGGGGAGCTGTTTTTT.

This chain connects TRBV19 to TRBJ1-1; possibly TRBD1 for D (6 bases). The CDR3 loop spans 14 amino acids. Trimming took off 9 bases at V and 4 bases at J, with 18 bases between the two ends. CDR1 and CDR2 from the germline V gene are LNHDA and SQIVND (reference sequence). The DNA for the CDR3 is TGTGCCAGCCAAGATACTACAGGGCTCACTGAAGCTTTCTTT. Encoded protein: CASQDTTGLTEAFF.

The gene calls are TRBV11-3 and TRBJ1-2; D remains unclear. The CDR3 consists of 17 residues. Trimming took 5 bases from V and 2 from J, leaving 21 bases between them. Germline CDR1 is SGHNT and CDR2 is YENEEA. CDR3: CASSPSSPQDINYGYTF. The CDR3 DNA is TGTGCCAGCAGCCCCTCATCCCCTCAAGACATAAACTATGGCTACACCTTC.

The rearrangement joins TRBV5-5 to TRBJ2-5; TRBD1 might be the D (7 bases). The V end was cut by 4 bases, the J end by 5 bases, with 18 bases between. Germline V CDR1 and CDR2: SGHKS, YYEKEE (reference sequence). The CDR3 consists of 15 residues. The CDR3 loop is CASSPEDREVETQYF. The CDR3 DNA follows: TGTGCCAGCAGCCCCGAAGACAGGGAGGTGGAGACCCAGTACTTC.